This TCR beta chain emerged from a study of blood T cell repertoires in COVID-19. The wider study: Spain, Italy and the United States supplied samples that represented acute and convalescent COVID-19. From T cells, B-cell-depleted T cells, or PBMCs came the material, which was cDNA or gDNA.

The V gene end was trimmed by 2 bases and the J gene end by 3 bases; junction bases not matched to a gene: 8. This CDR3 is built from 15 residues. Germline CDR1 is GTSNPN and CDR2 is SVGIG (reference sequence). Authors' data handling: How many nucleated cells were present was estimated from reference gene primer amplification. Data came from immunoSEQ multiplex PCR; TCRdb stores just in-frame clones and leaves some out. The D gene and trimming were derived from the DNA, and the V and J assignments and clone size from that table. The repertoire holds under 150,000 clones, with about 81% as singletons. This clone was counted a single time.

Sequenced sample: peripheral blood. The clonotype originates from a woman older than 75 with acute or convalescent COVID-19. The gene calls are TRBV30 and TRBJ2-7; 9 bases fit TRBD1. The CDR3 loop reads CAWSKTTGGIYEQYF. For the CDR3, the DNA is TGTGCCTGGAGTAAAACGACAGGGGGAATCTACGAGCAGTACTTC.